This TCR beta chain was sequenced during a study of CD8 T cells in Susac syndrome (dated by TCRdb to the late 2010s). With respect to the entire study: Of the Susac syndrome patients who were sequenced, roughly 6 had clinically active disease and roughly 8 were in clinical remission. Susac syndrome patients were therapy-naive, on corticosteroids (some also receiving IVIg), or on IVIg alone at blood withdrawal. Clonality of the CD8+ T cell repertoire was compared between more than 10 healthy donors, about 14 Susac syndrome patients and some 15 multiple sclerosis patients. Whether CD8+ T cell activation and differentiation in Susac syndrome was antigen driven was tested using repertoire sequencing.

The paper's findings and limits, for the study overall: Under 20 and five Susac-specific public clones were found in the total CD8+ and CD8+ TEMRA repertoires, respectively. The study acknowledged that relatively few individuals were included in the TCR sequencing and HLA analysis. CD8+ repertoires in Susac syndrome showed clonal expansion, which was highest in CD8+ TEMRA cells and was greater in clinically active patients than in remitting patients.

Sequences SEHNR (CDR1) and FQNEAQ (CDR2) are obtained from the germline V gene (reference sequence). The CDR3 sequence holds 14 residues, the cysteine and phenylalanine included. Just the 42-base CDR3 DNA is kept, in frame starting at base 1. V is clipped by 2 bases and J by 3 bases, and the sequence between their germline boundaries is 10 bases long. This clonotype occurred once. Its antigen is still unknown. Per-base quality was not reported, and no clone a single base away is much larger than it. One read gives only weak evidence. High-throughput TCR beta sequencing profiled peripheral blood CD8+ and CD4+ T cells from healthy donors, Susac syndrome patients and multiple sclerosis patients. The Susac syndrome patients fulfilled recently defined diagnostic criteria for either definite or probable disease. CD8+ TEMRA cells were enriched by FACS, while bulk CD8+ and CD4+ T cells were purified by magnetic negative isolation. Blood was drawn into EDTA tubes, processed within 24 hours, and PBMCs were isolated by density gradient centrifugation. PBMCs intended for TCR sequencing were cryopreserved in liquid nitrogen and were subsequently thawed in a 37 degrees C water bath. The sorted or isolated CD4+, CD8+ and CD8+ TEMRA cells had a purity of 90% or higher.

RNA was extracted using the RNeasy kit, and about 0.5 to 1 ug of the RNA was reverse transcribed with random hexamers. TCR beta CDR3 regions were amplified with the immunoSEQ multiplex PCR assay covering 54 Vbeta and 13 Jbeta segments. PCR amplification bias was corrected using a synthetic template baseline for primer optimization and computational correction. The authors' pipeline ran thus. Only productive sequences were kept, with reads annotated to V, D and J genes according to IMGT and analyzed in immunoSEQ Analyzer. To calculate clonality, Shannon entropy was normalized by log2 of the number of productive unique sequences and then subtracted from one. For each patient and control, public and private clones were evaluated within the 100 most prevalent clones. Clones were defined as Susac-specific if absent from the healthy and MS cohorts, from under 1,200 published viral clones and from other ImmuneACCESS disease sequences. Clones were called with MiXCR by TCRdb after fastp trimmed the public reads at Q25, and only in-frame beta chains were retained. Every distinct CDR3 protein forms one entry, paired with its most common genes and DNA. TCRdb, rather than the study authors, made the V and J calls. This sample is represented by fewer than 90,000 distinct CDR3 sequences; 94% of them were singletons. Approximately 0.92% of the sample lies in the top ten.

The sequence was obtained from a human donor with Susac syndrome. Sequences were obtained from CD8+ T cells from PBMCs. The sequence links TRBV7-9 to TRBJ1-2; the D gene is possibly TRBD1, with 6 bases matching. The nucleotide sequence is given as TGTGCCAGCAGCTTACAGGGGAGGGACTATGGCTACACCTTC. Its protein is CASSLQGRDYGYTF.